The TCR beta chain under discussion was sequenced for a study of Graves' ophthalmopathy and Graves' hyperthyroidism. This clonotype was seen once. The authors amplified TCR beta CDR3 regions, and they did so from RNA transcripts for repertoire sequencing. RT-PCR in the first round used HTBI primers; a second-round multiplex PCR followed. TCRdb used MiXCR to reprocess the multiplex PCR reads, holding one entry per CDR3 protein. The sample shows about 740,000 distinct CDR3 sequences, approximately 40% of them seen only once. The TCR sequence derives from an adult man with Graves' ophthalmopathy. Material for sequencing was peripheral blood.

CDR3 amino acids: CASKRGGTGTTQHF. DNA of the CDR3: TGCGCCAGCAAAAGGGGAGGGACAGGGACGACCCAGCATTTT. The gene calls are TRBV10-2 and TRBJ1-5; the match to TRBD1 covers 9 bases. The CDR3 has 14 residues. V lost 7 bases to trimming and J lost 11 bases; unmatched junction nucleotides: 12. Per the germline V gene, CDR1 is WSHSY and CDR2 is SAAADI.